Presented here are 26 T cell receptor beta chains from one specimen sequenced in a study of blood T cell repertoires in COVID-19. Repertoires were generated with immunoSEQ multiplex PCR, while TCRdb's copy carries only in-frame clones and drops some. Of about 390,000 clones listed, around 87% were seen once; the top ten hold about 2.5%. Sequenced: peripheral blood. Source of these receptors: a woman aged 60 to 75 with COVID-19, enrolled during active disease.

This clone was recorded at least ten times. The gene calls are TRBV16 and TRBJ1-6; D might be TRBD1 (5 bases). Trimming left V 4 bases short and J 6 bases short, with 16 bases between. From germline, CDR1 is KGHSY and CDR2 FQNENV. CDR3 size: 16 residues. CDR3 DNA sequence: TGTGCCAGCAGCCCATCGGACACCCGACTTAATTCACCCCTCCACTTT. It codes for CASSPSDTRLNSPLHF.

J is TRBJ2-3 and V is TRBV7-9, with a possible D match to TRBD2 (5 bases). Trimming removed 5 bases from V and 0 bases from J, with 12 bases in between. The length of the CDR3 is 15 residues. In germline, CDR1 is SEHNR, CDR2 FQNEAQ (reference sequence). The CDR3 DNA follows: TGTGCCAGCAGCCGAGCCAGGACTAGCACAGATACGCAGTATTTT. Amino acids: CASSRARTSTDTQYF.

The chain links TRBV15 to TRBJ2-3, with TRBD2 identical over 10 bases. V lost 0 bases, J lost 2 bases, and 5 bases stayed unmatched. CDR3 size: 17 residues. CDR1 LNHNV and CDR2 YYDKDF come from the germline V gene (reference sequence). CDR3 sequence reads: CATSRDLAGAYTDTQYF. The CDR3 region has the DNA TGTGCCACCAGCAGAGATCTAGCGGGGGCTTACACAGATACGCAGTATTTT.

This chain joins TRBV5-8 and TRBJ2-2, with D possibly being TRBD1 (6 bases). Germline values: CDR1 SGHTS, CDR2 YDEGEE. This CDR3 is built from 16 residues. V gave up 4 bases and J gave up 0 bases, with 13 bases separating them. This CDR3 reads CASSPGQFANTGELFF. The CDR3 DNA sequence: TGTGCCAGCAGCCCCGGACAGTTCGCGAACACCGGGGAGCTGTTTTTT. The full variable domain, completed using reference TRBV5-8 and TRBJ2-2, is EAGVTQSPTHLIKTRGQQATLRCSPISGHTSVYWYQQALGLGLQFLLWYDEGEERNRGNFPPRFSGRQFPNYSSELNVNALELEDSALYLCASSPGQFANTGELFFGEGSRLTVL.

The chain carries TRBV28 and TRBJ1-6; D is uncertain. This CDR3 comprises 14 residues. The germline gives CDR1 MDHEN, CDR2 SYDVKM. The ends were cut back, 4 bases at V and 7 bases at J, with 11 bases in the middle. The CDR3 protein is CASSYRSPNSPLHF. The CDR3 coding sequence is TGTGCCAGCAGTTATCGGTCCCCCAATTCACCCCTCCACTTT.

V usage is TRBV5-1 and J usage is TRBJ2-3, with 14 bases that match TRBD2. The CDR3 loop spans 17 amino acids. Trimming took 6 bases from V and 3 from J; bases not matched to a gene: 9. Germline V CDR1 and CDR2: SGHRS, YFSETQ. The CDR3 DNA follows: TGCGCCAGCACGGGACTAGCGGGGGCTCTTTCAACAGATACGCAGTATTTT. This encodes CASTGLAGALSTDTQYF. Based on the CDR3 plus reference TRBV5-1 and TRBJ2-3, the full variable domain is KAGVTQTPRYLIKTRGQQVTLSCSPISGHRSVSWYQQTPGQGLQFLFEYFSETQRNKGNFPGRFSGRQFSNSRSEMNVSTLELGDSALYLCASTGLAGALSTDTQYFGPGTRLTVL.

This clone appeared once. The rearrangement joins TRBV7-9 to TRBJ1-1; 7 bases line up with TRBD1. Germline loops: CDR1 SEHNR, CDR2 FQNEAQ (reference sequence). V dropped 0 bases and J dropped 1; count of bases not matched to a gene: 5. The CDR3 runs 16 residues. The CDR3 loop is CASSLAGNRGNTEAFF. The CDR3 region has the DNA TGTGCCAGCAGCTTAGCGGGTAACAGGGGGAACACTGAAGCTTTCTTT. The whole variable domain, remainder taken from reference TRBV7-9 and TRBJ1-1, is DTGVSQNPRHKITKRGQNVTFRCDPISEHNRLYWYRQTLGQGPEFLTYFQNEAQLEKSRLLSDRFSAERPKGSFSTLEIQRTEQGDSAMYLCASSLAGNRGNTEAFFGQGTRLTVV.

Comment on this clone: One junction end disagrees with the germline gene, perhaps due to a read error. The chain couples TRBV20-1 to TRBJ1-4; unclear D gene. Germline V gene lookup returns CDR1 DFQATT and CDR2 SNEGSKA (reference sequence). The CDR3 sequence is 10 residues long. The CDR3 DNA reads as TGCAGTGCTTCTGCAGAGGGATACGTTTTT. This sequence encodes CSASAEGYVF.

The V and J genes are TRBV19 and TRBJ2-6, with a possible D match to TRBD1 (5 bases). Germline V CDR1 and CDR2: LNHDA, SQIVND (reference sequence). The CDR3 spans 15 residues. The V and J ends lost 5 bases and 1 base respectively, with 9 bases between them. This CDR3 reads CASSRRESGANVLTF. CDR3 nucleotide sequence: TGTGCCAGTAGTCGCAGGGAATCTGGGGCCAACGTCCTGACTTTC.

Of note for this clone: Additional DNA sequences in this sample encode the identical CDR3. This sequence joins TRBV18 and TRBJ2-7, with D perhaps TRBD1 (5 bases). The CDR3 loop spans 13 amino acids. Trimming removed 0 bases at V and 6 bases at J, with 9 bases between. Germline loops: CDR1 KGHSH, CDR2 LQKENI. The CDR3 sequence is CASSPPSRVEQYF. CDR3 DNA sequence: TGTGCCAGCTCACCACCTTCCAGGGTCGAGCAGTACTTC. The full variable domain, completed using reference TRBV18 and TRBJ2-7, is NAGVMQNPRHLVRRRGQEARLRCSPMKGHSHVYWYRQLPEEGLKFMVYLQKENIIDESGMPKERFSAEFPKEGPSILRIQQVVRGDSAAYFCASSPPSRVEQYFGPGTRLTVT.

This clone was seen a few times. The rearrangement uses TRBV2 and TRBJ1-5, with D possibly being TRBD1 (6 bases). The CDR3 extends over 13 amino acids. V lost 6 bases and J 5 bases, leaving 11 bases between the germline ends. The germline gives CDR1 SNHLY, CDR2 FYNNEI. The CDR3 loop is CASRPTGDQPQHF. The CDR3 DNA is TGTGCCAGCAGGCCGACAGGTGATCAGCCCCAGCATTTT.

This clone appeared a single time. The rearrangement links TRBV19 to TRBJ1-4; TRBD1 might be the D (6 bases). The CDR3 extends over 15 amino acids. Germline-derived CDR1 and CDR2 are LNHDA and SQIVND (reference sequence). Trimming stripped 5 bases from V and 8 bases from J, with 18 bases between. CDR3 in amino acids: CASSPLTGRGEKLFF. CDR3 DNA: TGTGCCAGTAGTCCCTTAACAGGGAGGGGAGAAAAACTGTTTTTT. The full variable domain, in which reference TRBV19 and TRBJ1-4 provide the parts outside the CDR3, is DGGITQSPKYLFRKEGQNVTLSCEQNLNHDAMYWYRQDPGQGLRLIYYSQIVNDFQKGDIAEGYSVSREKKESFPLTVTSAQKNPTAFYLCASSPLTGRGEKLFFGSGTQLSVL.

The chain uses TRBV5-6 and TRBJ1-2, with D maybe TRBD1 (5 bases). Germline V CDR1 and CDR2: SGHDT, YYEEEE. The CDR3 runs 14 residues. Trimming removed 5 bases from V and 1 base from J, with 12 bases in between. The DNA of the CDR3 is TGTGCCAGCAGTAAGGGGTCCTTTAACTATGGCTACACCTTC. It yields the protein CASSKGSFNYGYTF.

The chain couples TRBV5-1 to TRBJ1-2; weak D call: TRBD1 (5 bases). CDR1 and CDR2 from the germline V gene are SGHRS and YFSETQ. This CDR3 has 15 amino acids. Trimming left V 4 bases short and J 3 bases short, with 16 bases between. In DNA form, the CDR3 reads TGCGCCAGCAGCGCCTTGAGTGGAGGGGACTATGGCTACACCTTC. This gives the protein CASSALSGGDYGYTF. The full variable domain, rest sourced from reference TRBV5-1 and TRBJ1-2, is KAGVTQTPRYLIKTRGQQVTLSCSPISGHRSVSWYQQTPGQGLQFLFEYFSETQRNKGNFPGRFSGRQFSNSRSEMNVSTLELGDSALYLCASSALSGGDYGYTFGSGTRLTVV.

The V and J genes are TRBV7-8 and TRBJ1-5, with D maybe TRBD1 (5 bases). Germline V gene data show CDR1 as SGHVS and CDR2 as FQNEAQ. The V end was cut by 5 bases, the J end by 1 base, with 18 bases between. The CDR3 extends over 17 amino acids. CDR3 nucleotide sequence: TGTGCCAGCAGCCCCAAGGCTCCAGGGTCAAGCAATCAGCCCCAGCATTTT. Translating it yields CASSPKAPGSSNQPQHF.

The chain joins TRBV12-3 or TRBV12-4 to TRBJ1-1, with D possibly TRBD1 on 5 matching bases. The V and J ends lost 6 bases and 1 base respectively, with 9 bases between them. The CDR3 runs 13 residues. The CDR3 loop reads CASRNTGNTEAFF. The CDR3 DNA sequence: TGTGCCAGCAGAAATACAGGGAACACTGAAGCTTTCTTT.

V is TRBV7-3 and J is TRBJ2-3, with D hard to call. Germline-derived CDR1 and CDR2 are SGHTA and FQGTGA. V gave up 4 bases and J gave up 0 bases, with 14 bases separating them. The CDR3 consists of 16 residues. The CDR3 sequence is CASSSHPGASTDTQYF. CDR3 coding DNA: TGTGCCAGCAGCTCCCACCCCGGTGCCAGCACAGATACGCAGTATTTT.

The V and J genes are TRBV10-3 and TRBJ1-6; 7 nucleotides align to TRBD1. The CDR3 consists of 14 residues. Germline loops: CDR1 ENHRY, CDR2 SYGVKD. V trimming: 8 bases; J trimming: 7 bases; junction bases outside the gene matches: 8. Written as DNA, the CDR3 is TGTGCCATCTCTTCCAGGGGGGAAAATTCACCCCTCCACTTT. As protein: CAISSRGENSPLHF.

The chain recombines TRBV28 with TRBJ2-1; D is uncertain. The germline gives CDR1 MDHEN, CDR2 SYDVKM. Trimming took 2 bases from V and 12 from J, leaving 8 bases between them. The CDR3 contains 11 residues. CDR3 residues: CASSLRSGQFF. In DNA, the CDR3 is TGTGCCAGCAGTTTAAGGTCGGGGCAGTTCTTC.

The CDR3 protein is CASSQSGTGRRQEQYF. Written as DNA, the CDR3 is TGCGCCAGCAGCCAGTCCGGGACAGGGCGCAGACAGGAGCAGTACTTC. The rearrangement joins TRBV4-1 to TRBJ2-7; 9 nucleotides line up with TRBD1. The CDR3 sequence is 16 residues long. V lost 3 bases, J lost 7 bases, and 13 bases stayed unmatched. Germline-derived CDR1 and CDR2 are MGHRA and YSYEKL.

The CDR3 sequence is CASRHGTGGSPLHF. Written as DNA, the CDR3 is TGTGCCAGCAGGCACGGGACAGGGGGATCACCCCTCCACTTT. The genes are TRBV11-1 and TRBJ1-6; the match to TRBD1 covers 11 bases. The CDR3 sequence is 14 residues long. V gave up 6 bases and J gave up 10 bases; unmatched junction bases: 5. Germline V CDR1 and CDR2: SGHAT, FQDESV (reference sequence).

V is TRBV7-6 and J is TRBJ2-3; 9 positions match TRBD2. Germline V gene sequence: CDR1 SGHVS, CDR2 FNYEAQ. CDR3 length: 16 amino acids. Trimming removed 5 bases from V and 6 bases from J; junction bases left unmatched: 12. In nucleotides, the CDR3 is TGTGCCAGCAGCCCTAGGCAAGCGGGGGGTTCCGATACGCAGTATTTT. Its protein product is CASSPRQAGGSDTQYF.

Only a few counts were recorded for this clone. The V and J genes are TRBV7-9 and TRBJ1-1, with D possibly matching TRBD1 (6 bases). The germline V gene encodes CDR1 SEHNR and CDR2 FQNEAQ (reference sequence). The CDR3 has 13 amino acids. V was shortened by 5 bases and J by 2 bases, with 9 bases between the two germline ends. CDR3 nucleotides: TGTGCCAGCAGCAGGGGGGCCAACACTGAAGCTTTCTTT. It codes for CASSRGANTEAFF.

The V and J genes are TRBV19 and TRBJ1-5, with 8 bases matching TRBD1. CDR3 size: 13 residues. The germline V gene has CDR1 LNHDA and CDR2 SQIVND (reference sequence). V shed 9 bases and J 7 bases; nucleotides not matched to a gene: 8. CDR3 protein: CASVDRVEQPQHF. The CDR3 bases are TGTGCCAGCGTGGACAGGGTTGAACAGCCCCAGCATTTT.

This chain joins TRBV28 and TRBJ1-2; D ambiguous. V lost 3 bases, J lost 7 bases, and 9 bases lay in between. CDR1 is MDHEN and CDR2 is SYDVKM in the germline V gene. The CDR3 totals 12 residues. CDR3 sequence: CASSLSERGYTF. The CDR3 bases are TGTGCCAGCAGTTTGTCAGAACGTGGCTACACCTTC.

This rearrangement joins TRBV5-1 to TRBJ2-5, with D uncertain. This CDR3 is built from 12 residues. Germline V gene sequence: CDR1 SGHRS, CDR2 YFSETQ. V was trimmed by 6 bases and J by 2 bases, leaving 8 bases between them. CDR3 nucleotides: TGCGCCAGCACTGGGCAGCAAGAGACCCAGTACTTC. It is translated as CASTGQQETQYF.